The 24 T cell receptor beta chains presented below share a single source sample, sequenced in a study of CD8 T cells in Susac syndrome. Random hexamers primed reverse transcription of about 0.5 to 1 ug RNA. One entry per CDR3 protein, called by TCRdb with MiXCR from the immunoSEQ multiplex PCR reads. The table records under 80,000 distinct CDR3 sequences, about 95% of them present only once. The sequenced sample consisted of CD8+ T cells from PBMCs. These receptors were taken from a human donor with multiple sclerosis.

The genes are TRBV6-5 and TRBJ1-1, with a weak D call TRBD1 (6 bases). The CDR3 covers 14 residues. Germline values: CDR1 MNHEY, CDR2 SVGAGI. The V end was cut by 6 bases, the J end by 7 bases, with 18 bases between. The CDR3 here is CASRHWAGDDEAFF. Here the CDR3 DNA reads TGTGCCAGCAGACACTGGGCAGGGGATGATGAAGCTTTCTTT.

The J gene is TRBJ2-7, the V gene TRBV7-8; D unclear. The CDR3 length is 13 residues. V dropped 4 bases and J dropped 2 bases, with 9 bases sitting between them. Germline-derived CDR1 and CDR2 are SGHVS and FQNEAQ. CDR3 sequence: CASSSGGAYEQYF. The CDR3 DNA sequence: TGTGCCAGCAGCTCGGGCGGCGCCTACGAGCAGTACTTC.

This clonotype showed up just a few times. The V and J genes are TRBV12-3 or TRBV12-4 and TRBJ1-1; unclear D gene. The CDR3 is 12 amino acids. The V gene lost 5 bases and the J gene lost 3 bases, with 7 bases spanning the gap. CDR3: CASSQVDTEAFF. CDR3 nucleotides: TGTGCCAGCAGTCAGGTTGACACTGAAGCTTTCTTT.

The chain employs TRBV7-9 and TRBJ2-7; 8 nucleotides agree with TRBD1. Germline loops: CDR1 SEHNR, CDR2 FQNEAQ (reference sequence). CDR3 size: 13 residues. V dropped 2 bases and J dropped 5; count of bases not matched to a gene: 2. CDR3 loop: CASSLPTGDEQYF. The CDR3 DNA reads TGTGCCAGCAGCTTACCGACAGGGGACGAGCAGTACTTC.

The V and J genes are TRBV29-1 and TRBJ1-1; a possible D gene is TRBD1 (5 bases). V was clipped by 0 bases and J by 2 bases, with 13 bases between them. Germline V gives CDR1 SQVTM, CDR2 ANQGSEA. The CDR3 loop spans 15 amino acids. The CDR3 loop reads CSVEEGESGNTEAFF. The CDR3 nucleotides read TGCAGCGTTGAAGAGGGGGAATCAGGAAACACTGAAGCTTTCTTT. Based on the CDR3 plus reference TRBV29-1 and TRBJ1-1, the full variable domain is SAVISQKPSRDICQRGTSLTIQCQVDSQVTMMFWYRQQPGQSLTLIATANQGSEATYESGFVIDKFPISRPNLTFSTLTVSNMSPEDSSIYLCSVEEGESGNTEAFFGQGTRLTVV.

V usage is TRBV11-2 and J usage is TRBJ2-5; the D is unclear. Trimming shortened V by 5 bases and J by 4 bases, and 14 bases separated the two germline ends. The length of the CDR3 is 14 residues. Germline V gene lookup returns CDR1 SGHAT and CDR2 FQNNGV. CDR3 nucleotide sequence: TGTGCCAGCAGCACTCAACTGGCCCGAGAGACCCAGTACTTC. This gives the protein CASSTQLARETQYF.

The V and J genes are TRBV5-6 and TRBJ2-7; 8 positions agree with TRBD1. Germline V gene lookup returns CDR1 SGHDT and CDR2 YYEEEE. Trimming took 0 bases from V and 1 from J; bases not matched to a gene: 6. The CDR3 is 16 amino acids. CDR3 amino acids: CASSLARRDRSYEQYF. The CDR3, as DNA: TGTGCCAGCAGCTTGGCTCGCCGGGACAGGTCCTACGAGCAGTACTTC.

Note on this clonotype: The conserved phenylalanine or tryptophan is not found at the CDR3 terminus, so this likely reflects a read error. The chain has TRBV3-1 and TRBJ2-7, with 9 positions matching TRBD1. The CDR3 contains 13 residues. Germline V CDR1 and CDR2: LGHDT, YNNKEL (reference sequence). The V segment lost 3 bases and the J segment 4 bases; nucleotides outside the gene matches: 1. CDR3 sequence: CASSQGQGYEQYL. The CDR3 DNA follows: TGTGCCAGCAGCCAGGGACAGGGTTACGAGCAGTACCTC.

The CDR3 sequence is CASSLAGAFSYNEQFF. DNA of the CDR3: TGTGCCAGCAGTTTAGCGGGGGCCTTTTCCTACAATGAGCAGTTCTTC. The V and J genes are TRBV12-3 or TRBV12-4 and TRBJ2-1; D is possibly TRBD1 (6 bases). The CDR3 spans 16 residues. The ends were cut back, 0 bases at V and 1 base at J, with 10 bases in the middle.

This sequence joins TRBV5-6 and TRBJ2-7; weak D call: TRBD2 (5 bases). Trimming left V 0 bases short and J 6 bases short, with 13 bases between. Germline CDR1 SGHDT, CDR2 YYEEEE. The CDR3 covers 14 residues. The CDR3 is CASSLAREQLEQYF. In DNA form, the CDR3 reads TGTGCCAGCAGCTTGGCCCGGGAACAGCTCGAGCAGTACTTC.

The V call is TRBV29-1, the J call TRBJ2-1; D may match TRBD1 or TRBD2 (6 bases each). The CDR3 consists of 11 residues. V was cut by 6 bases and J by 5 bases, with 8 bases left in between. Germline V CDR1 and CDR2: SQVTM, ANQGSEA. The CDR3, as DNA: TGCAGCGTCGGGGGCAACAATGAGCAGTTCTTC. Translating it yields CSVGGNNEQFF.

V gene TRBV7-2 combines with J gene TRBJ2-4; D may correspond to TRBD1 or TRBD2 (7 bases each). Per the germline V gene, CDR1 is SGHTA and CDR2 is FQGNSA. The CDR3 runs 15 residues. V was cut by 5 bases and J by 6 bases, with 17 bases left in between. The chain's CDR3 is CASSPQGGERNIQYF. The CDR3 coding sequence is TGTGCCAGCAGCCCCCAGGGGGGGGAGAGAAACATTCAGTACTTC.

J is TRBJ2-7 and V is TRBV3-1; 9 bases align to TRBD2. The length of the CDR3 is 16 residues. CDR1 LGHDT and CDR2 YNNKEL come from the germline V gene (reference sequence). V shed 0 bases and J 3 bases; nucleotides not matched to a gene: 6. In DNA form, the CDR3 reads TGTGCCAGCAGCCAAGATCAGCGGGGGGACATCTACGAGCAGTACTTC. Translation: CASSQDQRGDIYEQYF.

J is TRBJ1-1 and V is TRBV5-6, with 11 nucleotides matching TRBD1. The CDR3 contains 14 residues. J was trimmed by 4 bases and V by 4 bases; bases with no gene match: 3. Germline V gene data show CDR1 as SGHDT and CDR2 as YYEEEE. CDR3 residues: CASSPGQGATEAFF. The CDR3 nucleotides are TGTGCCAGCAGCCCTGGACAGGGGGCCACTGAAGCTTTCTTT.

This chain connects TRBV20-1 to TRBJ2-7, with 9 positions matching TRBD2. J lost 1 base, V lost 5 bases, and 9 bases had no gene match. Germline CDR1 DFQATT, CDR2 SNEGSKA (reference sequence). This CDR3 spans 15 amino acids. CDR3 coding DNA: TGCAGTGCTTTCGATCTAGCGGGGCTTTCCTACGAGCAGTACTTC. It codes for CSAFDLAGLSYEQYF.

CDR3 sequence: CASSYRTGGRNQPQHF. CDR3 coding DNA: TGTGCCAGCAGTTACCGGACAGGGGGCAGGAATCAGCCCCAGCATTTT. The chain employs TRBV6-2 or TRBV6-3 and TRBJ1-5, with 11 bases fitting TRBD1. Germline lookup yields CDR1 MNHEY and CDR2 SVGEGT. J was trimmed by 4 bases and V by 2 bases; bases with no gene match: 4. This CDR3 comprises 16 residues.

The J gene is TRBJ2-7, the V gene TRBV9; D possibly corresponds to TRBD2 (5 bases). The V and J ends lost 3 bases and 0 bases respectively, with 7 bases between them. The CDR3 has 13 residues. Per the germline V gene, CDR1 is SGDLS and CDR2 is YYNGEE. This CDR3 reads CASSAGSSYEQYF. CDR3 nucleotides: TGTGCCAGCAGCGCTGGGAGCTCCTACGAGCAGTACTTC. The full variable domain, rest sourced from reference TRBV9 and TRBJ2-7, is DSGVTQTPKHLITATGQRVTLRCSPRSGDLSVYWYQQSLDQGLQFLIQYYNGEERAKGNILERFSAQQFPDLHSELNLSSLELGDSALYFCASSAGSSYEQYFGPGTRLTVT.

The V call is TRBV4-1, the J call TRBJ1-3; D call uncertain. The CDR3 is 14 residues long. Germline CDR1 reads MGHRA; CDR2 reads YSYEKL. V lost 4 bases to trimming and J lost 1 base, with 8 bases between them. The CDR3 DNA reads TGCGCCAGCAGCCCCCAGGTTTCTGGAAACACCATATATTTT. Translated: CASSPQVSGNTIYF.

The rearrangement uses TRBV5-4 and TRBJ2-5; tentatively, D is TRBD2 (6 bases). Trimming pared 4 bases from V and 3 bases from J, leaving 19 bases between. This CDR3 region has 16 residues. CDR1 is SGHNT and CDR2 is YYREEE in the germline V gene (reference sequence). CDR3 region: CASSLLGGVGKETQYF. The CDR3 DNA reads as TGTGCCAGCAGCCTATTAGGCGGGGTAGGAAAAGAGACCCAGTACTTC.

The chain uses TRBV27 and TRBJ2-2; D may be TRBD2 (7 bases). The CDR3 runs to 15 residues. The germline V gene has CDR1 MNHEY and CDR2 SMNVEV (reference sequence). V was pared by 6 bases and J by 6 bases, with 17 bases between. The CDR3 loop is CASSGGLLRAGELFF. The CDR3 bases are TGTGCCAGCAGCGGGGGGCTCCTCCGGGCCGGGGAGCTGTTTTTT.

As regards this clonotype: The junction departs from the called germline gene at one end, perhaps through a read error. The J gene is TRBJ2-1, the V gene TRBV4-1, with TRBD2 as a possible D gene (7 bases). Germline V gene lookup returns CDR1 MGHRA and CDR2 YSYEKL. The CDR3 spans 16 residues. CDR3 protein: CASSPSGAGVYNGQFF. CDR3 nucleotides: TGCGCCAGCAGCCCCTCGGGGGCGGGGGTATACAATGGGCAGTTCTTC.

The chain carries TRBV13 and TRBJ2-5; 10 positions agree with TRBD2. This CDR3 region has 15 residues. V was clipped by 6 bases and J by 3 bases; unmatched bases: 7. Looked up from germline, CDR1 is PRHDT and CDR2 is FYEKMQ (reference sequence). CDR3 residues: CASRIAGLAEETQYF. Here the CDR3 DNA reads TGTGCCAGCAGGATCGCAGGACTAGCGGAAGAGACCCAGTACTTC.

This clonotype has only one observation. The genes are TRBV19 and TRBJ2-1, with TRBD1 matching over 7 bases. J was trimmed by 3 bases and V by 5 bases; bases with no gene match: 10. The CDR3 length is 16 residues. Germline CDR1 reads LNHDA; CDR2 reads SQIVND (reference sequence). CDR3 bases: TGTGCCAGTAGTTTGGGTGAGACAGGGTACTACAATGAGCAGTTCTTC. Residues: CASSLGETGYYNEQFF.

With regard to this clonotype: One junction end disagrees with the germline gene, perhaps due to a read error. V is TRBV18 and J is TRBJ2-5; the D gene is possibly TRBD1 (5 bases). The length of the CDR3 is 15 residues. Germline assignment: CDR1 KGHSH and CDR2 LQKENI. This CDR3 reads CASSPPKGFEETQYF. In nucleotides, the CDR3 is TGTGCCAGCTCCCCACCTAAGGGGTTTGAAGAGACCCAGTACTTC. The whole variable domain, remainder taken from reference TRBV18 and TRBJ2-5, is NAGVMQNPRHLVRRRGQEARLRCSPMKGHSHVYWYRQLPEEGLKFMVYLQKENIIDESGMPKERFSAEFPKEGPSILRIQQVVRGDSAAYFCASSPPKGFEETQYFGPGTRLLVL.